The TCR beta chain under discussion was sequenced for a study of cytomegalovirus exposure and HLA in healthy donors. Study-level findings and limits: Analysis was carried out at a later point, and it linked a missense DCLRE1C variant to TCR beta V- and J-gene trimming. What a later analysis reportedly showed was that an Asian-associated ancestry cluster had fewer N-insertions than the approximately 670-donor mean. Solely CMV serostatus was available to characterize immune exposure.

Germline CDR1 and CDR2: SSHAT and FNYEAQ (reference sequence). The CDR3 is 15 amino acids. PCR involved 60 Vbeta and 13 Jbeta primers. Profiling relied on immunoSEQ multiplex PCR, and the TCRdb table lists in-frame clones only, not all of them. The profile shows approximately 70,000 clones, around 80% of them singletons. As for this clone: The antigen is not known. An end of the junction differs from the germline gene, which may be a read error.

Healthy donors of bone marrow made up the group. The V gene is TRBV7-7, the J gene TRBJ2-2; 7 nucleotides align to TRBD2. The receptor was isolated from a man in his fifties or sixties in good health and CMV-seronegative. The sample taken for sequencing was PBMCs. CDR3 nucleotides: TGTGCTAGCAGCTTAGAAGGGCGGGAGTCCGGGGAGCTGTTTTTT. It codes for CASSLEGRESGELFF.